This TCR beta chain was sequenced for a study of cytomegalovirus exposure and HLA in healthy donors. The PCR had 60 Vbeta and 13 Jbeta primers. Assay: immunoSEQ multiplex PCR; the TCRdb copy retains only in-frame clones and omits some. The table lists 150,000 or so clones, around two thirds of them singletons, with around 4.5% in the top ten. Trimming removed 5 bases from V and 10 bases from J; junction bases left unmatched: 8. CDR1 and CDR2 from the germline V gene are MNHEY and SMNVEV (reference sequence). This CDR3 is 15 amino acids long. Sequencing was carried out using PBMCs. The chain has TRBV27 and TRBJ1-6; 10 nucleotides align to TRBD1. The TCR sequence derives from a young man in good health and CMV-seropositive. The CDR3 sequence: CASSEQGQGRSPLHF. The CDR3 coding sequence is TGTGCCAGCAGTGAACAGGGACAGGGGAGATCACCCCTCCACTTT.